The 23 T cell receptor beta chains below come from one sample, sequenced in a study of memory CD4+ T cells and cytomegalovirus serostatus. This table comes from immunoSEQ multiplex PCR, and its TCRdb copy is limited to in-frame clones, with some not included. The sample has just over 45,000 clones, 60% to 85% seen once. The sort gate was single viable CD3+CD4+CD8-CD45RO+ cells for memory CD4+ T cells. The source material was memory CD4+ T cells from blood. The receptors originated from an adult in good health and CMV-seronegative.

This rearrangement joins TRBV7-3 to TRBJ2-7; no reliable D call. CDR1 SGHTA and CDR2 FQGTGA come from the germline V gene. The ends were cut back, 6 bases at V and 7 bases at J, with 19 bases in the middle. The CDR3 is 14 residues long. CDR3 region: CASSSKPTDREQYF. CDR3 coding DNA: TGTGCCAGCAGTTCTAAACCCACAGACCGGGAGCAGTACTTC. The full variable domain, rest sourced from reference TRBV7-3 and TRBJ2-7, is GAGVSQTPSNKVTEKGKYVELRCDPISGHTALYWYRQSLGQGPEFLIYFQGTGAADDSGLPNDRFFAVRPEGSVSTLKIQRTERGDSAVYLCASSSKPTDREQYFGPGTRLTVT.

This clone was found a few times. The chain links TRBV9 to TRBJ1-3; tentatively, D is TRBD1 (5 bases). Germline assignment: CDR1 SGDLS and CDR2 YYNGEE. V was cut by 0 bases and J by 8 bases, with 9 bases left in between. CDR3 length equals 13 residues. The DNA for the CDR3 is TGTGCCAGCAGCGTAGGAGTCAGGGACACCATATATTTT. This sequence encodes CASSVGVRDTIYF.

This chain joins TRBV21-1 and TRBJ2-7. TRBV21-1 is classified as a pseudogene. This CDR3 contains 14 residues. CDR3 region: CASSKEGLRYEQYF. The CDR3 DNA follows: TGTGCCAGCAGCAAAGAAGGTCTGCGCTACGAGCAGTACTTC.

The V call is TRBV15, the J call TRBJ2-6; D remains unclear. Deletions cut 1 base from V and 8 bases from J, with 0 bases between. CDR1 and CDR2 from the germline V gene are LNHNV and YYDKDF (reference sequence). CDR3 length: 11 amino acids. CDR3 loop: CATSRANVLTF. CDR3 nucleotides: TGTGCCACCAGCAGAGCCAACGTCCTGACTTTC.

This chain connects TRBV5-1 to TRBJ2-5; D gene uncertain. Germline values: CDR1 SGHRS, CDR2 YFSETQ. This CDR3 is 14 amino acids long. V was pared by 0 bases and J by 1 base, with 7 bases between. The CDR3 sequence is CASSLDVSQETQYF. CDR3 in DNA: TGCGCCAGCAGCTTGGATGTGTCCCAAGAGACCCAGTACTTC.

The chain is built from TRBV2 and TRBJ2-5, with 8 bases that match TRBD2. The germline CDR1 and CDR2 sequences are SNHLY and FYNNEI. The CDR3 runs to 15 residues. V dropped 4 bases and J dropped 5; count of bases not matched to a gene: 9. CDR3 in amino acids: CASSGVGGAVETQYF. For the CDR3, the DNA is TGTGCCAGCAGTGGGGTCGGGGGGGCCGTGGAGACCCAGTACTTC.

J is TRBJ2-5 and V is TRBV9, with a possible D match to TRBD1 (5 bases). V lost 4 bases to trimming and J lost 2 bases, with 15 bases between them. The CDR3 sequence is 15 residues long. The V gene's germline CDR1 is SGDLS and CDR2 YYNGEE. CDR3 in amino acids: CASSQTSGKQETQYF. CDR3 DNA sequence: TGTGCCAGCAGCCAAACCTCAGGGAAGCAAGAGACCCAGTACTTC.

V is TRBV4-2 and J is TRBJ2-2; D gene uncertain. Trimming stripped 11 bases from V and 0 bases from J, with 13 bases between. The germline CDR1 and CDR2 sequences are LGHNA and YNFKEQ. The CDR3 contains 14 residues. The CDR3 loop is CAARPVSNTGELFF. CDR3 in DNA: TGTGCCGCGCGCCCCGTATCGAACACCGGGGAGCTGTTTTTT.

Here the CDR3 DNA reads TGTGCCAGCAGTGACAGGGTGAAGGGGGGTGAAGCTTTCTTT. Translating it yields CASSDRVKGGEAFF. The chain carries TRBV25-1 and TRBJ1-1; the D gene is possibly TRBD1 (6 bases). Per germline, CDR1 MGHDK and CDR2 SYGVNS. The CDR3 is 14 residues long. V lost 3 bases, J lost 7 bases, and 15 bases lay in between.

V and J are TRBV6-1 and TRBJ1-6, with 9 bases that match TRBD1. Germline V gene data show CDR1 as MNHNS and CDR2 as SASEGT. The CDR3 contains 14 residues. With 6 bases clipped from V and 13 bases from J, the junction kept 10 bases outside the gene matches. In DNA form, the CDR3 reads TGTGCCAGCAGGGAGGGGACAGGGTTTTCCCCCCTCCACTTT. It is translated as CASREGTGFSPLHF.

This chain links TRBV6-1 with TRBJ1-1, with D hard to call. This CDR3 has 15 amino acids. V dropped 1 base and J dropped 3 bases, with 12 bases sitting between them. Per germline, CDR1 MNHNS and CDR2 SASEGT. CDR3 sequence (DNA): TGTGCCAGCAGTGAAGGAGGTCAATTTGACACTGAAGCTTTCTTT. Protein sequence: CASSEGGQFDTEAFF.

CDR3 sequence reads: CASSPTPGTGTGYTF. CDR3 sequence (DNA): TGCGCCAGCAGCCCCACGCCCGGGACCGGGACGGGCTACACCTTC. V and J are TRBV4-3 and TRBJ1-2; D is perhaps TRBD1 (5 bases). V lost 4 bases to trimming and J lost 8 bases, with 20 bases between them. Looked up from germline, CDR1 is LGHNA and CDR2 is YSLEER. The CDR3 is 15 residues long.

V and J are TRBV15 and TRBJ1-5; D is possibly TRBD1 (6 bases). Germline loops: CDR1 LNHNV, CDR2 YYDKDF (reference sequence). The CDR3 is made up of 14 amino acids. V was cut by 0 bases and J by 9 bases, with 12 bases left in between. The CDR3 loop is CATSRDRGGGPQHF. In DNA form, the CDR3 reads TGTGCCACCAGCAGAGATCGCGGGGGCGGGCCCCAGCATTTT.

This sequence joins TRBV6-6 and TRBJ2-7; D is uncertain. Germline lookup yields CDR1 MNHNY and CDR2 SVGAGI (reference sequence). CDR3 size: 13 residues. Trimming took off 3 bases at V and 1 base at J, with 7 bases between the two ends. DNA of the CDR3: TGTGCCAGCAGTTATAAGGTTTCCTACGAGCAGTACTTC. Encoded protein: CASSYKVSYEQYF.

This chain connects TRBV4-3 to TRBJ2-1; 11 bases fit TRBD2. Per germline, CDR1 LGHNA and CDR2 YSLEER. The CDR3 length is 16 residues. The ends lost 1 base at V and 11 bases at J; junction bases unmatched: 10. CDR3 region: CASSQAGGTSGMKQFF. The CDR3 nucleotides are TGCGCCAGCAGCCAAGCGGGGGGGACTAGCGGCATGAAGCAGTTCTTC.

This clone was recorded a few times. V is TRBV6-5 and J is TRBJ2-7; tentatively, D is TRBD1 (5 bases). The V gene's germline CDR1 is MNHEY and CDR2 SVGAGI. Trimming removed 6 bases at V and 4 bases at J, with 16 bases between. This CDR3 is built from 14 residues. CDR3 region: CASRMGTGAYEQYF. In DNA, the CDR3 is TGTGCCAGCAGGATGGGTACTGGGGCTTACGAGCAGTACTTC.

The rearrangement uses TRBV7-9 and TRBJ2-4; TRBD1 aligns across 7 bases. The germline V gene has CDR1 SEHNR and CDR2 FQNEAQ (reference sequence). V lost 2 bases and J lost 9; bases outside the gene matches: 4. The CDR3 has 13 amino acids. CDR3 sequence reads: CASSLTGARIQYF. Here the CDR3 DNA reads TGTGCCAGCAGCTTAACAGGGGCGCGCATTCAGTACTTC.

This clone appeared once. The chain is built from TRBV7-2 and TRBJ2-2; 8 bases agree with TRBD2. Germline assignment: CDR1 SGHTA and CDR2 FQGNSA. V trimming: 5 bases; J trimming: 1 base; junction bases outside the gene matches: 6. The CDR3 is made up of 16 amino acids. CDR3 region: CASSQTLAVNTGELFF. The CDR3 nucleotides read TGTGCCAGCAGCCAGACACTAGCGGTGAACACCGGGGAGCTGTTTTTT.

The chain employs TRBV5-1 and TRBJ2-1; TRBD1 matches at 11 bases. There are 15 residues in the CDR3. The J segment lost 7 bases and the V segment lost 1 base, leaving 4 bases of the junction unmatched. Germline V gives CDR1 SGHRS, CDR2 YFSETQ. CDR3 region: CASSLRTGGLNEQFF. The CDR3 region has the DNA TGCGCCAGCAGCTTGAGGACAGGGGGCTTGAATGAGCAGTTCTTC.

J is TRBJ1-1 and V is TRBV14; perhaps TRBD1 as D (5 bases). The CDR3 contains 12 residues. CDR1 is SGHDN and CDR2 is FVKESK in the germline V gene. V was cut by 4 bases and J by 11 bases, with 14 bases left in between. The CDR3 coding sequence is TGTGCCAGCAGCCGGGCGGGGGTCGGTGCTTTCTTT. This translates into CASSRAGVGAFF.

In this sample, this clone turned up once. The rearrangement uses TRBV7-2 and TRBJ2-7, with TRBD1 identical over 7 bases. The length of the CDR3 is 12 residues. CDR1 is SGHTA, CDR2 FQGNSA, per germline. Losses at the gene ends were 5 bases for V and 7 bases for J; bases not matched to a gene: 5. CDR3 bases: TGTGCCAGCAGCCCTGACAGGGTTGAGCAGTACTTC. Protein sequence: CASSPDRVEQYF.

The chain has TRBV18 and TRBJ1-1; 9 nucleotides agree with TRBD1. Germline CDR1 reads KGHSH; CDR2 reads LQKENI. V was clipped by 2 bases and J by 4 bases; unmatched bases: 5. CDR3 size: 15 residues. CDR3 bases: TGTGCCAGCTCACCATCCCGACAGGGGGGCACTGAAGCTTTCTTT. This encodes CASSPSRQGGTEAFF.

The chain combines TRBV2 with TRBJ2-1; 9 bases match TRBD2. The CDR3 extends over 16 amino acids. V shed 6 bases and J 0 bases; nucleotides not matched to a gene: 6. The germline CDR1 and CDR2 sequences are SNHLY and FYNNEI. The CDR3 sequence is CASRERAGGSYNEQFF. In nucleotides, the CDR3 is TGTGCCAGCAGAGAAAGAGCGGGAGGCTCCTACAATGAGCAGTTCTTC.